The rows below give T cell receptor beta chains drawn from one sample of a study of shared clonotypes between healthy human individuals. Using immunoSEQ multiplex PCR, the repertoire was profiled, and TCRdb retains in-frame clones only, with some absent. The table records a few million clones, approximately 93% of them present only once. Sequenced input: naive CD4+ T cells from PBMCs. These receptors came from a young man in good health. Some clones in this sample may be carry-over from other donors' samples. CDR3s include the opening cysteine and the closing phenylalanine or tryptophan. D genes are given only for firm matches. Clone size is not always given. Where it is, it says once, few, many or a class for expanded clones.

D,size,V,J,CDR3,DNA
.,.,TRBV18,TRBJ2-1,CASSPSRDTFEQFF,TGTGCCAGCTCACCCTCCCGGGACACCTTTGAGCAGTTCTTC
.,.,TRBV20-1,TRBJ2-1,CSASNEQFF,TGCAGTGCATCCAATGAGCAGTTCTTC
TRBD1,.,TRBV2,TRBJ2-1,CATVRTGAWNEQFF,TGTGCCACCGTGAGGACAGGGGCGTGGAATGAGCAGTTCTTC
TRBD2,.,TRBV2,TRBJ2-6,CASGRDSGANVLTF,TGTGCCAGCGGGAGGGACTCTGGGGCCAACGTCCTGACTTTC
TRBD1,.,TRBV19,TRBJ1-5,CASRQGGGVPQPQHF,TGTGCCAGTAGGCAGGGGGGCGGAGTTCCTCAGCCCCAGCATTTT
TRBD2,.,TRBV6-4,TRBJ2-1,CASSDSLESDGLAGGNNEQFF,TGTGCCAGCAGTGACTCACTCGAATCGGACGGACTAGCGGGAGGAAACAATGAGCAGTTCTTC
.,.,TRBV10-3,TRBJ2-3,CAIGNTDTQYF,TGTGCCATAGGGAATACAGATACGCAGTATTTT
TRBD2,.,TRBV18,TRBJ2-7,CASSLGGTSDEQYF,TGTGCCAGCTCCCTAGGGGGGACTAGCGACGAGCAGTACTTC
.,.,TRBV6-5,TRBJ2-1,CASSPRPTGSNEQFF,TGTGCCAGCAGTCCCCGGCCCACCGGGAGCAATGAGCAGTTCTTC
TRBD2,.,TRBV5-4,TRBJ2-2,CASTLFRGGLNTGELFF,TGTGCCAGCACCCTATTCCGGGGGGGGCTGAACACCGGGGAGCTGTTTTTT
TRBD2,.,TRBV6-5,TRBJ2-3,CASSYSGLESTDTQYF,TGTGCCAGCAGTTACAGTGGACTAGAGAGCACAGATACGCAGTATTTT
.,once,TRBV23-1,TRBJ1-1,CAGFQGLTEAFF,TGCGCCGGCTTCCAGGGACTCACTGAAGCTTTCTTT
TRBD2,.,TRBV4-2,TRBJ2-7,CASSPASGRAVYEQYF,TGTGCCAGCAGCCCAGCTAGCGGGAGAGCTGTTTACGAGCAGTACTTC
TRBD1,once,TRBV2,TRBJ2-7,CASSLRQGFNYEQYF,TGTGCCAGCAGCCTCAGACAGGGTTTTAACTACGAGCAGTACTTC
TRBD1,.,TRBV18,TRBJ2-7,CASATYRDRSYEQYF,TGTGCCAGCGCAACCTACCGGGACAGGTCCTACGAGCAGTACTTC
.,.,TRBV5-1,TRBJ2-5,CASSFGGAGQETQYF,TGCGCCAGCAGCTTTGGGGGGGCCGGGCAAGAGACCCAGTACTTC
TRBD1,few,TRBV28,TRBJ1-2,CASSTTRGPYGYTF,TGTGCCAGCAGTACGACCAGGGGGCCATATGGCTACACCTTC
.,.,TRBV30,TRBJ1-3,CAWSKGSGNTIYF,TGTGCCTGGAGTAAGGGCTCTGGAAACACCATATATTTT
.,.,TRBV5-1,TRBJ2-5,CASSPVRLEQETQYF,TGCGCCAGCAGCCCCGTTAGACTCGAACAAGAGACCCAGTACTTC
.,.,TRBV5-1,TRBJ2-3,CASHVVGGTDTQYF,TGCGCCAGCCACGTTGTGGGGGGCACAGATACGCAGTATTTT
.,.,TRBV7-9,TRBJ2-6,CASSSTSSGANVLTF,TGTGCCAGCAGCTCGACCAGCTCTGGGGCCAACGTCCTGACTTTC
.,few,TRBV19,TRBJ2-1,CASSIGIFSGPRFF,TGTGCCAGTAGTATCGGCATTTTTAGCGGTCCGAGGTTCTTC
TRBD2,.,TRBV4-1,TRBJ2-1,CASSQDPAGSSYNEQFF,TGCGCCAGCAGCCAAGATCCAGCGGGGAGCTCCTACAATGAGCAGTTCTTC
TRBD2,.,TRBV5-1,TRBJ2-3,CASSFSGGTDTQYF,TGCGCCAGCAGCTTTTCCGGGGGGACAGATACGCAGTATTTT
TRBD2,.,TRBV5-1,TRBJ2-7,CASRGTSGPYEQYF,TGCGCCAGCAGAGGCACTAGCGGTCCGTACGAGCAGTACTTC
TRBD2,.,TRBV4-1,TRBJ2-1,CASSQRLAGGNNEQFF,TGCGCCAGCAGCCAACGACTAGCGGGAGGTAACAATGAGCAGTTCTTC
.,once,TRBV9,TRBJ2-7,CASSVDFPEQYF,TGTGCCAGCAGCGTAGATTTCCCCGAGCAGTACTTC
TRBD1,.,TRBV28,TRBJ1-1,CASEPGQGPSNTEAFF,TGTGCCAGCGAACCGGGACAGGGTCCCTCGAACACTGAAGCTTTCTTT
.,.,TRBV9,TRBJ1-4,CASSAQATNEKLFF,TGTGCCAGCAGCGCACAGGCAACTAATGAAAAACTGTTTTTT
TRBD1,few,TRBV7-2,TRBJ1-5,CASSLGHRGGRYSNQPQHF,TGTGCCAGCAGCTTGGGCCACAGGGGTGGGCGTTATAGCAATCAGCCCCAGCATTTT
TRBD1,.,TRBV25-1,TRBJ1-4,CASKQGAEKLFF,TGTGCCAGCAAACAGGGGGCTGAAAAACTGTTTTTT
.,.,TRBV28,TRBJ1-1,CASSLGGAGGTEAFF,TGTGCCAGCAGTTTAGGCGGCGCGGGCGGCACTGAAGCTTTCTTT
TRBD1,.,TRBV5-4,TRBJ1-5,CASSLGTGDSNQPQHF,TGTGCCAGCAGCCTTGGGACAGGGGATAGCAATCAGCCCCAGCATTTT
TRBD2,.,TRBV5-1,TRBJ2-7,CASSPGTSEAYEQYF,TGCGCCAGCAGTCCAGGCACTAGCGAGGCCTACGAGCAGTACTTC
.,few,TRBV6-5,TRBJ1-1,CASRNSLNTEAFF,TGTGCCAGCAGAAACAGCCTGAACACTGAAGCTTTCTTT
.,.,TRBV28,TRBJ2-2,CASRFGRKRGPGELFF,TGTGCCAGCAGGTTCGGGCGGAAAAGGGGCCCCGGGGAGCTGTTTTTT
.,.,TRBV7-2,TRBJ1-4,CASSFIPGSREKLFF,TGTGCCAGCAGCTTTATACCAGGGAGTCGGGAAAAACTGTTTTTT
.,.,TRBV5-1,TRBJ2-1,CASSLALNEQFF,TGCGCCAGCAGCTTGGCCTTGAATGAGCAGTTCTTC
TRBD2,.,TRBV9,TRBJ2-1,CASSVGSGSYNEQFF,TGTGCCAGCAGCGTGGGTAGCGGGTCCTACAATGAGCAGTTCTTC
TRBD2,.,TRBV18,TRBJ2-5,CASSPQPSGIQETQYF,TGTGCCAGCTCACCGCAGCCGAGCGGGATACAAGAGACCCAGTACTTC
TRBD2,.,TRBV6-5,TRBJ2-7,CASRRAGVSEQYF,TGTGCCAGCAGAAGAGCGGGAGTGAGCGAGCAGTACTTC
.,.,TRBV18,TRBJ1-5,CASSVGVSNQPQHF,TGTGCCAGCTCAGTGGGGGTTAGCAATCAGCCCCAGCATTTT
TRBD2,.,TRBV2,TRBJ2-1,CASSGTSGGHNEQFF,TGTGCCAGCAGTGGGACTAGCGGGGGCCACAATGAGCAGTTCTTC
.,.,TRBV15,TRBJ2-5,CATSRAQGETQYF,TGTGCCACCAGCAGAGCACAGGGAGAGACCCAGTACTTC
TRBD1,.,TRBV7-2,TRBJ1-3,CASGDRRSSGNTIYF,TGTGCCAGTGGGGACAGGCGGAGCTCTGGAAACACCATATATTTT
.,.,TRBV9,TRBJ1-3,CASSPTRGSGNTIYF,TGTGCCAGCAGCCCCACAAGGGGCTCTGGAAACACCATATATTTT
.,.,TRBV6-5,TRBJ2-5,CASSRAPRETQYF,TGTGCCAGCAGTCGGGCCCCCCGGGAGACCCAGTACTTC
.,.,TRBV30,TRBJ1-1,CAWSVLSEAFF,TGTGCCTGGAGTGTACTCTCTGAAGCTTTCTTT
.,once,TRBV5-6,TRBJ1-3,CASSLGKPMPGNTIYF,TGTGCCAGCAGCTTGGGAAAGCCGATGCCTGGAAACACCATATATTTT
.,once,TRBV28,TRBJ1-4,CASRTDRPVGEKLFF,TGTGCCAGCAGAACCGACAGACCAGTCGGGGAAAAACTGTTTTTT
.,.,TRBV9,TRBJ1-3,CASSPSSGNTIYF,TGTGCCAGCAGCCCGTCCTCTGGAAACACCATATATTTT
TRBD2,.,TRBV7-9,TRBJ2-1,CASTLGAGGPGNEQFF,TGTGCCAGCACCTTAGGAGCGGGAGGGCCCGGCAATGAGCAGTTCTTC
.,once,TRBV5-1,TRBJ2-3,CASSSWPLSTDTQYF,TGCGCCAGCAGTTCTTGGCCCCTTAGCACAGATACGCAGTATTTT
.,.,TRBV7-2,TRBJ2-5,CASSSGGQSQETQYF,TGTGCCAGCAGCTCGGGTGGACAGAGTCAAGAGACCCAGTACTTC
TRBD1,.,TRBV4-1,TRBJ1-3,CASSQGQGAAGNTIYF,TGCGCCAGCAGCCAGGGACAGGGTGCAGCTGGAAACACCATATATTTT